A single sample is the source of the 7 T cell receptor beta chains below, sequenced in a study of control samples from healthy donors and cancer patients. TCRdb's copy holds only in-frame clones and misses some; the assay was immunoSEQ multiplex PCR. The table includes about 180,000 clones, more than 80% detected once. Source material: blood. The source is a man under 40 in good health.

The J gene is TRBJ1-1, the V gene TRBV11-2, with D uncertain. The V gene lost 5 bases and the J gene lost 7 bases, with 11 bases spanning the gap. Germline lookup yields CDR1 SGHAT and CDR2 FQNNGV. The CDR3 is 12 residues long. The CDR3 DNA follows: TGTGCCAGCAGCCCGATAGGGAGTGAAGCTTTCTTT. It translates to CASSPIGSEAFF.

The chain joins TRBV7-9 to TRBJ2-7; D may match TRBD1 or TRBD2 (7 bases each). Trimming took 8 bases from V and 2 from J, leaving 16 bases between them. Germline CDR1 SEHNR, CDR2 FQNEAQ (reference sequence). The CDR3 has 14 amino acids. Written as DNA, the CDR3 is TGTGCCAGCCAGGGGGGGATCTCTCCCTACGAGCAGTACTTC. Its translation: CASQGGISPYEQYF. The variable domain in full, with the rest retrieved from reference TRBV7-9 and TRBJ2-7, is DTGVSQNPRHKITKRGQNVTFRCDPISEHNRLYWYRQTLGQGPEFLTYFQNEAQLEKSRLLSDRFSAERPKGSFSTLEIQRTEQGDSAMYLCASQGGISPYEQYFGPGTRLTVT.

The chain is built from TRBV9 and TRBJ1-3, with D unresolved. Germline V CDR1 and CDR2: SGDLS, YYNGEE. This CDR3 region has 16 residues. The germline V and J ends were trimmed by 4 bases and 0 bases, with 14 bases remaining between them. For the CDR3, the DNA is TGTGCCAGCAGCCTCAACTCGCAACCCTCTGGAAACACCATATATTTT. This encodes CASSLNSQPSGNTIYF.

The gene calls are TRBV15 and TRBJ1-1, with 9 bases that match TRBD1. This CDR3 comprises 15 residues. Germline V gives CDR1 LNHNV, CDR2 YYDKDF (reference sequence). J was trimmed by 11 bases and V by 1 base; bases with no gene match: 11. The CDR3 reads CATSRAPGQGLLAFF. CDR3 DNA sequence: TGTGCCACCAGCAGAGCGCCGGGACAGGGTCTTTTGGCTTTCTTT.

The DNA for the CDR3 is TGTGCCACCAGTGATTCCGGGACTAGCGGGAGTCTCCTGCGTAATGAGCAGTTCTTC. Encoded protein: CATSDSGTSGSLLRNEQFF. The rearrangement uses TRBV24-1 and TRBJ2-1, with 14 bases matching TRBD2. The CDR3 length is 19 residues. CDR1 is KGHDR and CDR2 is SFDVKD in the germline V gene. J lost 7 bases, V lost 2 bases, and 12 bases had no gene match.

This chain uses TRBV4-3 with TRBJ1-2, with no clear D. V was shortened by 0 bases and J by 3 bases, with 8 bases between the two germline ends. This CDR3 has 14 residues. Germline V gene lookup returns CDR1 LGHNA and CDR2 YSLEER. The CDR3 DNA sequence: TGCGCCAGCAGCCAAGAGGGCCGCGACTATGGCTACACCTTC. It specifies CASSQEGRDYGYTF.

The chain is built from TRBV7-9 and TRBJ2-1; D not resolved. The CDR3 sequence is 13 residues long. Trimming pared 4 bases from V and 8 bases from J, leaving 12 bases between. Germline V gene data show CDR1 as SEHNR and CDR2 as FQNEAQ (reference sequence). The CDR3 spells CASSYVIAHEQFF. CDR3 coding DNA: TGTGCCAGCAGCTACGTTATAGCACATGAGCAGTTCTTC.